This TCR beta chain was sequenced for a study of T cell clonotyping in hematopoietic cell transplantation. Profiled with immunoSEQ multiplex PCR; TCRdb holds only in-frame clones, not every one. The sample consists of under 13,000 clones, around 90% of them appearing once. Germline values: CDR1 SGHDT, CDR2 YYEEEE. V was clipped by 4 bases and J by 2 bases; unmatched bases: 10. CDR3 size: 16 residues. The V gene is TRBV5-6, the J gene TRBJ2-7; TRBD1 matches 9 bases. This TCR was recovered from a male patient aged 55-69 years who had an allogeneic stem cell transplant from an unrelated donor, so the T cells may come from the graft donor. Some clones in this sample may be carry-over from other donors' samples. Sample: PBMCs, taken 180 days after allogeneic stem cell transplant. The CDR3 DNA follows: TGTGCCAGCAGCCCCTTACCGGGACAGGGAACCTACGAGCAGTACTTC. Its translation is CASSPLPGQGTYEQYF.